This T cell receptor (beta chain) comes out of a study of CD8+ T cells in alopecia areata. Across the whole study: The drug, oral tofacitinib, was given to treated patients at 5 to 10 mg twice daily.

Following extraction, RNA underwent reverse transcription to cDNA, which served as the sequencing template. Repertoires were generated with immunoSEQ multiplex PCR, while TCRdb's copy carries only in-frame clones and drops some. The sample carries 140,000 to 150,000 clones, about 60% recorded once. The CDR3 sequence is 16 residues long. Trimming at V came to 4 bases and at J to 9 bases, leaving 13 bases not matched to a gene. Germline V gene sequence: CDR1 SGHTA, CDR2 FQGTGA. Sequenced material: CD4+ T cells sorted from blood, taken at week 0. The chain carries TRBV7-3 and TRBJ2-5; 11 bases match TRBD2. The TCR comes from a human donor with alopecia areata. The CDR3, as DNA: TGTGCCAGCAGCTCGGCCGGGACTAGCGGACTGGTTGCCCAGTACTTC. Its translation is CASSSAGTSGLVAQYF.